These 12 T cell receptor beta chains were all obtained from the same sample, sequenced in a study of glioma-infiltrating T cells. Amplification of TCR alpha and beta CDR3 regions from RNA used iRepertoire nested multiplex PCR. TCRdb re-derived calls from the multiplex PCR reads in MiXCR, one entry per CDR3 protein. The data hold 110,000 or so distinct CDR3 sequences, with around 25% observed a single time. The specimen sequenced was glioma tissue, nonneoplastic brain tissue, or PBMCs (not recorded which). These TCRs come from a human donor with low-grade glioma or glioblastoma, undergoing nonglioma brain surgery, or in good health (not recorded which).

For the CDR3, the DNA is TGTGCCAGCAGCCGCCCAGGGGACCACAATGAGCAGTTCTTC. Encoded protein: CASSRPGDHNEQFF. The rearrangement uses TRBV6-2 or TRBV6-3 and TRBJ2-1, with D possibly TRBD1 on 6 matching bases. Germline lookup yields CDR1 MNHEY and CDR2 SVGEGT. The CDR3 length is 14 residues. The V end lost 6 bases, the J end lost 5 bases, and 14 bases lay between the germline ends.

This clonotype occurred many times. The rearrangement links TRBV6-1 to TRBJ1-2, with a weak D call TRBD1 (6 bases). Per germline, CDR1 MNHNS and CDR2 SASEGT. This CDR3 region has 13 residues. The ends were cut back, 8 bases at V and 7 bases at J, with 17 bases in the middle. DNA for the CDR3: TGTGCCAGCTTAAGACAGGCCGGGGGTGGCTACACCTTC. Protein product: CASLRQAGGGYTF.

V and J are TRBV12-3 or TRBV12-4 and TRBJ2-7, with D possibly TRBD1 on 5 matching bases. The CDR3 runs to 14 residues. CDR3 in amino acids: CGSSPWTLSYEQYF. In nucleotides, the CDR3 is TGTGGCAGTAGTCCGTGGACACTTAGCTACGAGCAGTACTTC.

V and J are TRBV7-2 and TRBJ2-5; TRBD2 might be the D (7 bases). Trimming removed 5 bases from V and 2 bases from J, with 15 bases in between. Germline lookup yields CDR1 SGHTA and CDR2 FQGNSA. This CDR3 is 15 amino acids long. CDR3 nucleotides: TGTGCCAGCAGCCTAGGGGGGGGGGGACAAGAGACCCAGTACTTC. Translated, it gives CASSLGGGGQETQYF.

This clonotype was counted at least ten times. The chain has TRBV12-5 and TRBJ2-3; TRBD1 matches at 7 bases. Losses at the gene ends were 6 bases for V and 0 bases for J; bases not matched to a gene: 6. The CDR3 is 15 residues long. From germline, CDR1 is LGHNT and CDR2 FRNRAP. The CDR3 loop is CASGSGQVSTDTQYF. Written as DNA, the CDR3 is TGTGCTAGTGGCTCAGGACAGGTTAGCACAGATACGCAGTATTTT.

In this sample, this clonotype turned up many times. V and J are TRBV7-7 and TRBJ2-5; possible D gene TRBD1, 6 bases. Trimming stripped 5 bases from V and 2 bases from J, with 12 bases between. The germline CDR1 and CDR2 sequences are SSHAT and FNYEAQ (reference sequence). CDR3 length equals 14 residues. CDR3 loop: CASSHQGGQETQYF. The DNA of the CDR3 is TGTGCCAGCAGCCACCAAGGGGGACAAGAGACCCAGTACTTC. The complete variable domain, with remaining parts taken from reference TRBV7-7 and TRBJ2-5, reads GAGVSQSPRYKVTKRGQDVTLRCDPISSHATLYWYQQALGQGPEFLTYFNYEAQPDKSGLPSDRFSAERPEGSISTLTIQRTEQRDSAMYRCASSHQGGQETQYFGPGTRLLVL.

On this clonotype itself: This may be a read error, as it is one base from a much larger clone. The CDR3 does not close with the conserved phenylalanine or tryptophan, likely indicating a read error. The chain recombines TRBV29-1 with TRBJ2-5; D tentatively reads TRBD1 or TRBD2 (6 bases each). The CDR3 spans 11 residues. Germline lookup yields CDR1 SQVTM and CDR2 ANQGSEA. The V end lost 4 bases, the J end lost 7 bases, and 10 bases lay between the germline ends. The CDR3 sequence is CSVGGTPTQYS. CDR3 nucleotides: TGCAGCGTTGGCGGGACACCGACCCAGTACTCC.

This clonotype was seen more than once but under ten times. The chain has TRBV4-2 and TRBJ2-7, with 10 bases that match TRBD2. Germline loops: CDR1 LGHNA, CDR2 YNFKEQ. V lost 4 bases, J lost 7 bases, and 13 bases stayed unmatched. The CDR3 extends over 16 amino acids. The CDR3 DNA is TGTGCCAGCAGCCCCCGGCGGCTAGCGGGAGCGGGGGAGCAGTACTTC. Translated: CASSPRRLAGAGEQYF.

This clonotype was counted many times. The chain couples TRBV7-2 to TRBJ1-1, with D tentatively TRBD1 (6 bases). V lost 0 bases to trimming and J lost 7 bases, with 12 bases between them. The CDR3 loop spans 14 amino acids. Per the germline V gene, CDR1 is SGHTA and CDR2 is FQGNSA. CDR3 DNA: TGTGCCAGCAGCTTAGCGAGGGGGTCGGGTGAAGCTTTCTTT. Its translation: CASSLARGSGEAFF.

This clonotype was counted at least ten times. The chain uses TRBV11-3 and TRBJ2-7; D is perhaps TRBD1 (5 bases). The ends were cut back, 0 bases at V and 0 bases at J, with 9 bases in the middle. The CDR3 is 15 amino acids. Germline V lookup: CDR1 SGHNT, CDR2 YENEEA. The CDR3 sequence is CASSLESTASYEQYF. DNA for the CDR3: TGTGCCAGCAGCTTAGAATCGACAGCCTCCTACGAGCAGTACTTC. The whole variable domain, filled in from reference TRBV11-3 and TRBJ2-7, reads EAGVVQSPRYKIIEKKQPVAFWCNPISGHNTLYWYLQNLGQGPELLIRYENEEAVDDSQLPKDRFSAERLKGVDSTLKIQPAELGDSAVYLCASSLESTASYEQYFGPGTRLTVT.

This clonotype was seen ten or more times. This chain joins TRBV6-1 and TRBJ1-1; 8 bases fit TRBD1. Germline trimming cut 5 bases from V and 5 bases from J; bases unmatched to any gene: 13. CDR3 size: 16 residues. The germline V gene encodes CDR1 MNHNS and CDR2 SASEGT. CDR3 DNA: TGTGCCAGCAGTAGGGTCCAGACAGGGGTTGGTACTGAAGCTTTCTTT. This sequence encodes CASSRVQTGVGTEAFF.

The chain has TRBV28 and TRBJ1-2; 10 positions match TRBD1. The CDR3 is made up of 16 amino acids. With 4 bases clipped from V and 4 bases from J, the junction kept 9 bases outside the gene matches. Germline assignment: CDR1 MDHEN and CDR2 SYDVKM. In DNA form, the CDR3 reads TGTGCCAGCAGTTCCGGGACAGGGGAAAAACCCTATGGCTACACCTTC. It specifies CASSSGTGEKPYGYTF.